This T cell receptor (beta chain) was captured in a study of Ad26.COV2.S vaccination and SARS-CoV-2 variants. Across the whole study: The donor belonged to the COV1001 Ad26.COV2.S trial arm.

In germline, CDR1 is SGDLS, CDR2 YYNGEE. V lost 4 bases and J 5 bases, leaving 15 bases between the germline ends. This CDR3 contains 14 residues. Clones were sequenced by immunoSEQ multiplex PCR, and TCRdb holds only the in-frame ones, with some missing. The sample yields fewer than 400,000 clones, less than 90% seen once. The treatment is: around 19 received Ad26.COV2.S at low or high dose, single or two shots; roughly five received placebo; per-sample allocation not given. Collection of samples fell on day 63 after the first vaccine or placebo injection. This clone was picked up one time. The receptor's source is a person aged 18-65 years who received the Ad26.COV2.S COVID-19 vaccine or a placebo. The chain carries TRBV9 and TRBJ2-5, with a tentative D call TRBD1 (6 bases). The sequenced sample was peripheral blood, obtained in a trial of Ad26.COV2.S vaccine versus placebo. CDR3 amino acids: CASSFSGAGETQYF. In nucleotides, the CDR3 is TGTGCCAGCAGCTTCTCAGGGGCTGGTGAGACCCAGTACTTC. Full variable domain (missing parts from reference TRBV9 and TRBJ2-5): DSGVTQTPKHLITATGQRVTLRCSPRSGDLSVYWYQQSLDQGLQFLIQYYNGEERAKGNILERFSAQQFPDLHSELNLSSLELGDSALYFCASSFSGAGETQYFGPGTRLLVL.